Detailed here is one T cell receptor beta chain. The specificity of this receptor is unknown. There are no base qualities to consult, and no much larger clone falls within one base. This specimen belongs to a study of OX40 agonist ivuxolimab in advanced cancers. Regarding the research as a whole: Ivuxolimab was a fully human IgG2 agonistic monoclonal antibody targeting the costimulatory receptor OX40 (CD134). Intravenous ivuxolimab was administered to patients every 2 weeks at six dose levels: 0.01, 0.1, 0.3, 1.5, 3 and 10 mg/kg. Of the roughly 53 patients in dose escalation, about 19 had hepatocellular carcinoma, about 15 had melanoma, 9 had renal cell carcinoma and 9 had head and neck cancer. The dose-escalation cohort was about 83% male with a mean age of approximately 60 years, ranging from roughly 23 to 90. Patients were allowed to have had prior anti-PD-1, anti-PD-L1 or anti-CTLA-4 therapy, and approximately 40% of the dose-escalation patients had previously received checkpoint inhibitors. Partial responses occurred in three dose-escalation patients: two with cutaneous melanoma and one with hepatocellular carcinoma. Peripheral TCRbeta sequencing aimed to test whether ivuxolimab altered TCR sequence diversity and caused clonal T-cell expansion. The paper covers the monotherapy dose-escalation part of the phase I ivuxolimab trial, which included N ≈ 57 patients. Broad study findings and their caveats: Low levels of normalized T-cell clonal expansion were also shown by some nonresponding patients. In the 0.1-3.0 mg/kg groups, partial responders had among the lowest normalized peripheral clonal expansion, particularly in CD8+ T cells. At doses of 0.1 to 3.0 mg/kg, clonal expansion of both CD4+ and CD8+ blood T cells was observed from baseline to week 6. The antigen specificity of the peripheral T cells that underwent clonal expansion was not determined. After ivuxolimab, more expanded clones were found on average in CD8+ T cells than in CD4+ T cells.

The trial excluded patients who had a history of autoimmune disease or who were on systemic immunosuppression. Peripheral blood for TCR sequencing was collected from all dose cohorts at baseline, on cycle 4 day 1, and on cycle 7 day 1. The samples were taken from a phase I, first-in-human, multicenter, open-label dose-escalation trial of ivuxolimab. Adults with locally advanced or metastatic head and neck squamous cell, hepatocellular, melanoma or renal cell carcinoma were enrolled in the trial. Before TCR sequencing, CD4+ T cells and CD8+ T cells were sorted from peripheral blood as separate populations. Genomic DNA was extracted from sorted cells for sequencing of the TCRbeta CDR3 region. TCRbeta CDR3 regions were sequenced using the immunoSEQ Assay. The table was pulled from immuneACCESS by TCRdb, which kept in-frame rearrangements only. Such tables lose some clones; where checked, under half of the loss comes from unresolved V genes, and the rest has no known cause. This sample has about 110,000 clones in its table, and over 85% of those were observed once. The ten largest clones represent less than 0.35% of the sample.

Trimming removed 0 bases from V and 8 bases from J, leaving 15 bases between the germline ends. There are 15 amino acids in the CDR3, from cysteine to phenylalanine inclusive. The CDR3 DNA has 45 bases and is translated from base 1. The germline V gene gives CDR1 as SGDLS and CDR2 as YYNGEE. The sequence came from an adult with an advanced solid tumor such as melanoma, head and neck, liver or kidney cancer. Here the chain combines TRBV9 and TRBJ2-1; the D gene assignment is ambiguous. Sequenced material: CD4+ or CD8+ T cells sorted from blood, taken in a trial of the OX40 agonist ivuxolimab. The CDR3 protein sequence reads: CASSVDWSPGYEQFF. The DNA sequence is as follows: TGTGCCAGCAGCGTAGATTGGAGCCCCGGGTATGAGCAGTTCTTC.